This T cell receptor beta chain stems from a study of blood T cell repertoires in COVID-19. Data came from immunoSEQ multiplex PCR; TCRdb stores just in-frame clones and leaves some out. The data contain fewer than 400,000 clones, 89% of them singletons. From germline, CDR1 is MDHEN and CDR2 SYDVKM. V dropped 7 bases and J dropped 2; count of bases not matched to a gene: 10. CDR3 size: 16 residues. The TCR comes from a man aged 60-69 years who had recovered from COVID-19. This rearrangement joins TRBV28 to TRBJ2-1; the match to TRBD1 covers 8 bases. What was sequenced was PBMCs or T cells enriched from blood (not recorded which). The DNA of the CDR3 is TGTGCCAGCACCTGGTCTGGACAGGGAACCTACAATGAGCAGTTCTTC. Translating it yields CASTWSGQGTYNEQFF.